Following are 25 T cell receptor beta chains from one sample sequenced in a study of blood T cell repertoires in COVID-19. Sequenced by immunoSEQ multiplex PCR; TCRdb stores in-frame clones only, minus some. The table includes approximately 140,000 clones, 80% to 85% detected once. Sequenced: PBMCs or T cells enriched from blood (not recorded which). These receptors were collected from a man aged 35 to 55 with acute COVID-19.

The V call is TRBV2, the J call TRBJ1-5, with 7 bases identical to TRBD1. The germline V gene encodes CDR1 SNHLY and CDR2 FYNNEI. V was pared by 4 bases and J by 3 bases, with 6 bases of the junction left unmatched. The CDR3 is 15 amino acids. CDR3 region: CASSGGTVANQPQHF. The CDR3 DNA sequence: TGTGCCAGCAGTGGGGGGACAGTGGCCAATCAGCCCCAGCATTTT.

There are a few counts of this clone. The rearrangement links TRBV25-1 to TRBJ1-4, with 8 bases aligning to TRBD1. Germline loops: CDR1 MGHDK, CDR2 SYGVNS. The CDR3 has 13 amino acids. V was pared by 6 bases and J by 7 bases, with 4 bases of the junction left unmatched. As DNA, the CDR3 is TGTGCCAGCAGACAGGGGGTATTTGAAAAACTGTTTTTT. Protein product: CASRQGVFEKLFF.

J is TRBJ1-1 and V is TRBV5-6; 7 nucleotides line up with TRBD1. The CDR3 has 15 residues. Per the germline V gene, CDR1 is SGHDT and CDR2 is YYEEEE. V gave up 4 bases and J gave up 7 bases; unmatched junction bases: 13. In DNA, the CDR3 is TGTGCCAGCAGCCCAATGGGAACAGGGGCCCTTGAAGCTTTCTTT. Amino acid sequence: CASSPMGTGALEAFF.

V is TRBV6-5 and J is TRBJ2-5; 7 bases are shared with TRBD2. The junction had 4 bases not matched to a gene; V was cut back by 0 bases and J by 0 bases. Per the germline V gene, CDR1 is MNHEY and CDR2 is SVGAGI. The CDR3 length is 16 residues. CDR3 coding DNA: TGTGCCAGCAGTTACTCGATTGGGGGGGACCAAGAGACCCAGTACTTC. Translating it yields CASSYSIGGDQETQYF.

This chain joins TRBV7-2 and TRBJ1-2, with a weak D call TRBD1 (5 bases). Looked up from germline, CDR1 is SGHTA and CDR2 is FQGNSA. The length of the CDR3 is 16 residues. V was shortened by 5 bases and J by 5 bases, with 21 bases between the two germline ends. This chain's CDR3 is CASSARPTGPLYGYTF. The CDR3 region has the DNA TGTGCCAGCAGCGCTCGGCCAACAGGTCCACTTTATGGCTACACCTTC.

This clone was recorded at least ten times. This chain joins TRBV18 and TRBJ1-1, with 8 positions matching TRBD1. V lost 2 bases to trimming and J lost 8 bases; unmatched junction nucleotides: 4. The V gene's germline CDR1 is KGHSH and CDR2 LQKENI. CDR3 length equals 13 residues. The DNA of the CDR3 is TGTGCCAGCTCACCAGGACAGGGCACCGAAGCTTTCTTT. Its translation is CASSPGQGTEAFF.

For the CDR3, the DNA is TGTGCCAGCAATTCCTTGGGACAGCCTAATCAGCCCCAGCATTTT. Translating it yields CASNSLGQPNQPQHF. The J gene is TRBJ1-5, the V gene TRBV5-5; TRBD1 agrees at 7 bases. V lost 6 bases and J lost 4; bases outside the gene matches: 10. Per germline, CDR1 SGHKS and CDR2 YYEKEE (reference sequence). This CDR3 is 15 amino acids long.

This chain links TRBV7-9 with TRBJ2-3, with a possible D match to TRBD1 (5 bases). The CDR3 sequence is 14 residues long. Between the trimmed V and J ends, which lost 2 bases and 1 base, there was a span of 7 bases. CDR1 and CDR2 from the germline V gene are SEHNR and FQNEAQ (reference sequence). CDR3 loop: CASSLQGRTDTQYF. The CDR3 DNA is TGTGCCAGCAGCTTACAGGGCCGCACAGATACGCAGTATTTT.

V usage is TRBV7-6 and J usage is TRBJ1-1, with D uncertain. With 0 bases removed from V and 3 bases from J, the gap between germline ends came to 5 bases. The CDR3 totals 13 residues. Germline lookup yields CDR1 SGHVS and CDR2 FNYEAQ. In nucleotides, the CDR3 is TGTGCCAGCAGCTTAGCGCTAGACACTGAAGCTTTCTTT. Translating it yields CASSLALDTEAFF.

The V gene is TRBV6-5, the J gene TRBJ1-1; no clear D gene. The CDR3 spans 13 residues. Germline loops: CDR1 MNHEY, CDR2 SVGAGI. V dropped 0 bases and J dropped 3 bases, with 5 bases sitting between them. CDR3: CASSYSADTEAFF. In DNA, the CDR3 is TGTGCCAGCAGTTACTCAGCGGACACTGAAGCTTTCTTT.

The rearrangement joins TRBV28 to TRBJ2-2; 8 nucleotides agree with TRBD2. The germline V gene has CDR1 MDHEN and CDR2 SYDVKM. Trimming at V came to 0 bases and at J to 3 bases, leaving 9 bases not matched to a gene. This CDR3 contains 18 residues. CDR3 sequence (DNA): TGTGCCAGCAGTTTATGGGGACTAGGGGGTGTAGACACCGGGGAGCTGTTTTTT. Translating it yields CASSLWGLGGVDTGELFF.

The V gene is TRBV5-4, the J gene TRBJ2-1; D remains ambiguous. CDR3 size: 14 residues. Germline CDR1 SGHNT, CDR2 YYREEE (reference sequence). Deletions cut 2 bases from V and 5 bases from J, with 11 bases between. The chain's CDR3 is CASSLMTQDNEQFF. For the CDR3, the DNA is TGTGCCAGCAGCTTAATGACTCAAGACAATGAGCAGTTCTTC.

V is TRBV30 and J is TRBJ2-7; the match to TRBD2 covers 7 bases. Germline assignment: CDR1 GTSNPN and CDR2 SVGIG (reference sequence). This CDR3 comprises 13 residues. With V trimmed by 3 bases and J by 3 bases, 5 bases remained unmatched. The CDR3 nucleotides read TGTGCCTGGAGCCCCGGGGGGATCTACGAGCAGTACTTC. Protein product: CAWSPGGIYEQYF.

The rearrangement links TRBV19 to TRBJ2-1; the D gene is possibly TRBD2 (6 bases). The CDR3 is made up of 13 amino acids. Trimming shortened V by 6 bases and J by 6 bases, and 12 bases separated the two germline ends. Germline loops: CDR1 LNHDA, CDR2 SQIVND (reference sequence). This CDR3 reads CASSRDFFNEQFF. The DNA of the CDR3 is TGTGCCAGTAGCCGGGACTTCTTCAATGAGCAGTTCTTC.

The chain couples TRBV19 to TRBJ2-7; 8 nucleotides align to TRBD2. Germline CDR1 is LNHDA and CDR2 is SQIVND (reference sequence). Trimming at V came to 0 bases and at J to 1 base, leaving 5 bases not matched to a gene. The CDR3 runs 16 residues. CDR3 sequence: CASSIDLASGSYEQYF. CDR3 DNA sequence: TGTGCCAGTAGTATAGATCTCGCTAGCGGGTCCTACGAGCAGTACTTC.

This rearrangement joins TRBV15 to TRBJ1-2, with 7 bases fitting TRBD1. Germline CDR1 reads LNHNV; CDR2 reads YYDKDF (reference sequence). CDR3 size: 14 residues. With 5 bases clipped from V and 4 bases from J, the junction kept 7 bases outside the gene matches. CDR3 sequence (DNA): TGTGCCACCAGCGGCCGAGGGGGCGTCTATGGCTACACCTTC. Protein product: CATSGRGGVYGYTF.

The rearrangement links TRBV19 to TRBJ2-7; a possible D gene is TRBD2 (6 bases). V lost 8 bases, J lost 6 bases, and 23 bases lay in between. The V gene's germline CDR1 is LNHDA and CDR2 SQIVND (reference sequence). The CDR3 contains 15 residues. CDR3 sequence reads: CASASRSGDGFEQYF. CDR3 in DNA: TGTGCCAGTGCCTCACGGTCGGGGGATGGGTTCGAGCAGTACTTC.

The rearrangement links TRBV4-1 to TRBJ1-1; unclear D gene. Germline loops: CDR1 MGHRA, CDR2 YSYEKL. The V gene lost 1 base and the J gene lost 3 bases, with 12 bases spanning the gap. This CDR3 has 15 amino acids. CDR3 nucleotides: TGCGCCAGCAGCCAAGGTTGGGGAGGTCACACTGAAGCTTTCTTT. Amino acid sequence: CASSQGWGGHTEAFF.

The chain links TRBV19 to TRBJ1-1, with 7 nucleotides matching TRBD1. Germline loops: CDR1 LNHDA, CDR2 SQIVND (reference sequence). With V trimmed by 7 bases and J by 5 bases, 13 bases remained unmatched. This CDR3 contains 15 residues. This CDR3 is CASNPATAGGTEAFF. In DNA, the CDR3 is TGTGCCAGTAACCCAGCTACGGCAGGGGGTACTGAAGCTTTCTTT. The full variable domain, its missing parts supplied by reference TRBV19 and TRBJ1-1, is DGGITQSPKYLFRKEGQNVTLSCEQNLNHDAMYWYRQDPGQGLRLIYYSQIVNDFQKGDIAEGYSVSREKKESFPLTVTSAQKNPTAFYLCASNPATAGGTEAFFGQGTRLTVV.

This rearrangement joins TRBV4-2 to TRBJ1-2, with D possibly TRBD1 on 6 matching bases. Trimming removed 0 bases at V and 8 bases at J, with 16 bases between. Per germline, CDR1 LGHNA and CDR2 YNFKEQ. The CDR3 is made up of 15 amino acids. As DNA, the CDR3 is TGTGCCAGCAGCCAAGATTCAGGCAGGGGTTACGGCTACACCTTC. Translating it yields CASSQDSGRGYGYTF.

This clone appeared a few times. V and J are TRBV5-1 and TRBJ2-2, with TRBD2 matching over 8 bases. The germline CDR1 and CDR2 sequences are SGHRS and YFSETQ. The CDR3 sequence is 15 residues long. Trimming removed 1 base from V and 6 bases from J; junction bases left unmatched: 5. CDR3 amino acids: CASSLTTGGAGELFF. The CDR3 DNA reads as TGCGCCAGCAGCTTGACGACGGGAGGGGCCGGGGAGCTGTTTTTT.

This clone was picked up one time. This chain uses TRBV7-9 with TRBJ1-2, with D perhaps matching TRBD1 (5 bases). Germline V gives CDR1 SEHNR, CDR2 FQNEAQ (reference sequence). V shed 5 bases and J shed 3 bases, with 19 bases lying between them. There are 16 residues in the CDR3. CDR3 protein: CASSPRGGMAHYGYTF. In DNA form, the CDR3 reads TGTGCCAGCAGCCCCCGGGGGGGTATGGCCCACTATGGCTACACCTTC.

The V and J genes are TRBV4-3 and TRBJ1-6, with 7 positions matching TRBD1. CDR1 and CDR2 (germline): LGHNA, YSLEER. This CDR3 region has 15 residues. J lost 5 bases, V lost 1 base, and 2 bases had no gene match. CDR3 residues: CASSQGTGHNSPLHF. DNA for the CDR3: TGCGCCAGCAGCCAAGGGACAGGACATAATTCACCCCTCCACTTT.

V usage is TRBV5-4 and J usage is TRBJ2-3, with TRBD1 identical over 8 bases. Losses at the gene ends were 3 bases for V and 1 base for J; bases not matched to a gene: 4. This CDR3 has 15 amino acids. Germline assignment: CDR1 SGHNT and CDR2 YYREEE (reference sequence). The CDR3, as DNA: TGTGCCAGCAGCTCCGGACAGGGCGGCACAGATACGCAGTATTTT. Its translation: CASSSGQGGTDTQYF.

This clone showed up just once. V gene TRBV4-3 combines with J gene TRBJ1-3; weak D call: TRBD1 (6 bases). Per germline, CDR1 LGHNA and CDR2 YSLEER. This CDR3 has 16 residues. Trimming stripped 0 bases from V and 0 bases from J, with 9 bases between. CDR3 sequence: CASSQDAGVSGNTIYF. Here the CDR3 DNA reads TGCGCCAGCAGCCAAGATGCAGGGGTCTCTGGAAACACCATATATTTT.